The sequence of this T cell receptor beta chain was determined in a study of glioma-infiltrating T cells after dendritic cell vaccination. At the level of the study: Treatment, given 2003 to 2012, was autologous tumor lysate-pulsed dendritic cell vaccination. Patients received three intradermal dendritic cell vaccine injections at biweekly intervals.

Isocitrate dehydrogenase mutation was absent in all glioblastoma patients. As regards this clone: Its antigen is unknown.

V was clipped by 5 bases and J by 3 bases; unmatched bases: 5. CDR3 length equals 15 residues. CDR1 is SGHVS, CDR2 FQNEAQ, per germline. Using immunoSEQ multiplex PCR, the repertoire was profiled, and TCRdb retains in-frame clones only, with some absent. The sample comprises under 100,000 clones, over 60% of which are singletons, and almost 6% rests with the top ten. General study results and limits: Only a small number of patients had complete blood and tumor samples.

The chain employs TRBV7-8 and TRBJ2-7; 12 nucleotides line up with TRBD2. The source material was blood, sampled before dendritic cell vaccination. The sequence was obtained from a human donor with glioblastoma. The DNA for the CDR3 is TGTGCCAGCAGCCAGACTAGCGGGAGTGGCTACGAGCAGTACTTC. It codes for CASSQTSGSGYEQYF.